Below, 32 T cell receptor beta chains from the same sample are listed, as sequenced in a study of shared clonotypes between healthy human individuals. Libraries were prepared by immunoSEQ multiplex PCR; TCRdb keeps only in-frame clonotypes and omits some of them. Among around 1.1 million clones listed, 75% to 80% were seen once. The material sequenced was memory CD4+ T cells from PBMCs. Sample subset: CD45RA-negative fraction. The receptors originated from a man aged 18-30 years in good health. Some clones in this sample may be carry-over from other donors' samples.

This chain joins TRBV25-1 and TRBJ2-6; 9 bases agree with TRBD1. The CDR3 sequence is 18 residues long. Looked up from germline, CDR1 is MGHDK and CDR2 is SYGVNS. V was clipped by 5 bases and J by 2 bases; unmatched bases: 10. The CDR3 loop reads CASSPMPGQGPGANVLTF. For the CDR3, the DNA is TGTGCCAGCAGTCCAATGCCGGGACAGGGCCCTGGGGCCAACGTCCTGACTTTC. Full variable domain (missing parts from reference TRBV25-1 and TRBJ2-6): EADIYQTPRYLVIGTGKKITLECSQTMGHDKMYWYQQDPGMELHLIHYSYGVNSTEKGDLSSESTVSRIRTEHFPLTLESARPSHTSQYLCASSPMPGQGPGANVLTFGAGSRLTVL.

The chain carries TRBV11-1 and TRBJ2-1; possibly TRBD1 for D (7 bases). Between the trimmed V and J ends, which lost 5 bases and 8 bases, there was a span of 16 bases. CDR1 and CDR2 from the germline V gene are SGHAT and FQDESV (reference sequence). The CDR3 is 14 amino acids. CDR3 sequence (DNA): TGTGCCAGCAGCCATTACAGGGGCGGGGATGAGCAGTTCTTC. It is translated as CASSHYRGGDEQFF.

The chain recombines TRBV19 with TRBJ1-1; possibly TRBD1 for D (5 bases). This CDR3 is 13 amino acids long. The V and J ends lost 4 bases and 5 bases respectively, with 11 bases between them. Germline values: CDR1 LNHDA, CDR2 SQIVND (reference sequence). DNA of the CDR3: TGTGCCAGTAGTAGGAAGGGGAGGACTGAAGCTTTCTTT. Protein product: CASSRKGRTEAFF.

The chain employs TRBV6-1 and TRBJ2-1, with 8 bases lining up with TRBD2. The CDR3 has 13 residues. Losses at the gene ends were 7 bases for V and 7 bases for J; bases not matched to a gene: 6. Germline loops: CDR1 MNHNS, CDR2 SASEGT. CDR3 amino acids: CASMVLAGNEQFF. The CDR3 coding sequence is TGTGCCAGCATGGTCCTAGCGGGTAATGAGCAGTTCTTC.

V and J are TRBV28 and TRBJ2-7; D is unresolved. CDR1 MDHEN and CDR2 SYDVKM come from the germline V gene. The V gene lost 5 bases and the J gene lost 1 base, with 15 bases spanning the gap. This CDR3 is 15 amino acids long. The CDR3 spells CASSVPQPRSYEQYF. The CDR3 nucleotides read TGTGCCAGCAGTGTTCCCCAGCCGCGATCCTACGAGCAGTACTTC.

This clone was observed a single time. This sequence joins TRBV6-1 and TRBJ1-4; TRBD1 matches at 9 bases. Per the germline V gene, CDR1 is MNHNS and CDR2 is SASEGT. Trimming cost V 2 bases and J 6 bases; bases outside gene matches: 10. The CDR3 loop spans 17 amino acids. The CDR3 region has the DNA TGTGCCAGCAGTGAAAGTTTTTCGTGGACAGGGGATGAAAAACTGTTTTTT. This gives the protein CASSESFSWTGDEKLFF.

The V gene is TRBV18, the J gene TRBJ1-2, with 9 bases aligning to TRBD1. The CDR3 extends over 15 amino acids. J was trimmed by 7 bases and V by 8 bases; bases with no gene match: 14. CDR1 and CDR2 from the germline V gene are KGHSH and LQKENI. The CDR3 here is CASHTGTGTTGGYTF. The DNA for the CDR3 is TGTGCCAGCCATACCGGGACAGGGACCACCGGTGGCTACACCTTC.

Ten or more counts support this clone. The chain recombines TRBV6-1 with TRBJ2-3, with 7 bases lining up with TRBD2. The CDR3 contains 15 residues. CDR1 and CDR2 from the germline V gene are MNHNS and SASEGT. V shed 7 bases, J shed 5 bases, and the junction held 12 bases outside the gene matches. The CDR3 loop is CASTSGGVGGDTQYF. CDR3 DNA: TGTGCCAGCACCTCGGGGGGAGTCGGTGGAGATACGCAGTATTTT.

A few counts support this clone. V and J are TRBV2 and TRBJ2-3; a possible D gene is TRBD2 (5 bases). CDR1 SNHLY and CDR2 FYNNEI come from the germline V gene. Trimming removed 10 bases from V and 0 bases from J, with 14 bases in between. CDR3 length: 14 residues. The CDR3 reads CATRREDSTDTQYF. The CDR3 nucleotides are TGTGCCACTCGCCGGGAAGACAGCACAGATACGCAGTATTTT.

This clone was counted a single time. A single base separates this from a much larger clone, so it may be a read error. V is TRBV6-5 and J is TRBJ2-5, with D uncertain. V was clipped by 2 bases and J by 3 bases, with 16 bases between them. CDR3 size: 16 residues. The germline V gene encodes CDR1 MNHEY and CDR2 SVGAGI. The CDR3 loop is CASSYNLAGSEETQYF. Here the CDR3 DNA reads TGTGCCAGCAGTTACAATTTGGCAGGATCGGAAGAGACCCAGTACTTC.

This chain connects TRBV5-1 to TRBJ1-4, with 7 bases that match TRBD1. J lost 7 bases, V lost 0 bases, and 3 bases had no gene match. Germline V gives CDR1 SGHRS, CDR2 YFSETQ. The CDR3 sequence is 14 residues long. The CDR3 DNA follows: TGCGCCAGCAGCTTGGCAGGGGGAATTGAAAAACTGTTTTTT. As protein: CASSLAGGIEKLFF.

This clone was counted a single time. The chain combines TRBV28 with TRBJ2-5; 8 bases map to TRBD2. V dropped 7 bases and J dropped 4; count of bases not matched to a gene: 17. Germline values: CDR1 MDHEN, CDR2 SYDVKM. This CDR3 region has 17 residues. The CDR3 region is CASTAAGGGIASETQYF. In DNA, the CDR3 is TGTGCCAGCACGGCGGCGGGAGGAGGGATCGCATCAGAGACCCAGTACTTC.

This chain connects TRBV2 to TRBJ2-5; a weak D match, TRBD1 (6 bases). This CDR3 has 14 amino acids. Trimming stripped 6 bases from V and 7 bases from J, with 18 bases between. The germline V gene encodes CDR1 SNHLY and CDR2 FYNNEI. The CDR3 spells CASRGDILVGTQYF. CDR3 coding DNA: TGTGCCAGCAGGGGGGACATCCTAGTGGGGACCCAGTACTTC.

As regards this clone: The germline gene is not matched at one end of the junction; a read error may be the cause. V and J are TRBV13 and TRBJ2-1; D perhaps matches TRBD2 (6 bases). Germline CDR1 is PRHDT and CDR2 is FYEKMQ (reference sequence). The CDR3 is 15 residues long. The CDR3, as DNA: TGTGCCAGCAGCCTAGGGACTTCGGGAAGGGGTGAGCAGTTCTTC. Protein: CASSLGTSGRGEQFF.

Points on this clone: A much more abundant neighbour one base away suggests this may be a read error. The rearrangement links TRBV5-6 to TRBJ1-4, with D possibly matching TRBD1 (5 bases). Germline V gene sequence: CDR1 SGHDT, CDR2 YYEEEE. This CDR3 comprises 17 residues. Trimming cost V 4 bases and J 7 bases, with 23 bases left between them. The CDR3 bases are TGTGCCAGCAGCCCAAGGACTCCCGGGACCCGAAGTGAAAAACTGTTTTTT. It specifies CASSPRTPGTRSEKLFF.

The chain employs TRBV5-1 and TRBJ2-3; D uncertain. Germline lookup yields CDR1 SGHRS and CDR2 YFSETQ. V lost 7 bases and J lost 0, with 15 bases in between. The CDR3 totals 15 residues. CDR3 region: CASGLLPTSTDTQYF. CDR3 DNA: TGCGCCAGCGGCCTGCTTCCTACTAGCACAGATACGCAGTATTTT.

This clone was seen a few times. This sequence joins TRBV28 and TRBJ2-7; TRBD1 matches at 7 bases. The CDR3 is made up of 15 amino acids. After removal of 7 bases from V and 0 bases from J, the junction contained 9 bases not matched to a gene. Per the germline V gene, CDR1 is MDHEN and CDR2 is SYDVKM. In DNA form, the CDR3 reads TGTGCCAGCAATACCCAGGGGGTTTACTCCTACGAGCAGTACTTC. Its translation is CASNTQGVYSYEQYF. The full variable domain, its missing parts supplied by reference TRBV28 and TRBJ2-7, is DVKVTQSSRYLVKRTGEKVFLECVQDMDHENMFWYRQDPGLGLRLIYFSYDVKMKEKGDIPEGYSVSREKKERFSLILESASTNQTSMYLCASNTQGVYSYEQYFGPGTRLTVT.

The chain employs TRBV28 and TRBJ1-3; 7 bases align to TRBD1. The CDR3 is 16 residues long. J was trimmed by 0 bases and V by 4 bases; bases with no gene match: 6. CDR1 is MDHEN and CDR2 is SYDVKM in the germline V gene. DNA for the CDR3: TGTGCCAGCAGTTCCCCGGGACAGTTCTCTGGAAACACCATATATTTT. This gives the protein CASSSPGQFSGNTIYF.

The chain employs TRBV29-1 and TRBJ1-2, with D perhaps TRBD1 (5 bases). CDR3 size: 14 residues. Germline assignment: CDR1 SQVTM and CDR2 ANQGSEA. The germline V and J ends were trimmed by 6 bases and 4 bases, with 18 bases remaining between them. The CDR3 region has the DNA TGCAGCGTCGGGAGGGGCGAGGGCGTCTATGGCTACACCTTC. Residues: CSVGRGEGVYGYTF.

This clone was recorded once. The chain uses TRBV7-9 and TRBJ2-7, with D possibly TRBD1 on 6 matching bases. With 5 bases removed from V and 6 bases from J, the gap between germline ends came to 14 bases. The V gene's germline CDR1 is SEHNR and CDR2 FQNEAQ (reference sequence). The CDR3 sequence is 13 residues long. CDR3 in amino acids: CASSHRVGGEQYF. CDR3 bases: TGTGCCAGCAGCCACAGGGTCGGAGGCGAGCAGTACTTC. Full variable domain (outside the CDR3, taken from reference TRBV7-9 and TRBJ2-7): DTGVSQNPRHKITKRGQNVTFRCDPISEHNRLYWYRQTLGQGPEFLTYFQNEAQLEKSRLLSDRFSAERPKGSFSTLEIQRTEQGDSAMYLCASSHRVGGEQYFGPGTRLTVT.

DNA of the CDR3: TGTGCCAGCAGTCTTCTGACAGGGCGTAACACTGAAGCTTTCTTT. It specifies CASSLLTGRNTEAFF. The V and J genes are TRBV27 and TRBJ1-1; 7 bases map to TRBD1. Unmatched junction bases numbered 8, after V lost 5 bases and J lost 2 bases. The CDR3 spans 15 residues. Per germline, CDR1 MNHEY and CDR2 SMNVEV (reference sequence).

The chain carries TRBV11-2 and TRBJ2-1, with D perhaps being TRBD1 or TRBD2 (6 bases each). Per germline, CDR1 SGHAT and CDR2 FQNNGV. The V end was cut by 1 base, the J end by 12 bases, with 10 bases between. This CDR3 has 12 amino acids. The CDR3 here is CASSLVGGRQFF. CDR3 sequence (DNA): TGTGCCAGCAGCTTAGTGGGGGGCCGGCAGTTCTTC.

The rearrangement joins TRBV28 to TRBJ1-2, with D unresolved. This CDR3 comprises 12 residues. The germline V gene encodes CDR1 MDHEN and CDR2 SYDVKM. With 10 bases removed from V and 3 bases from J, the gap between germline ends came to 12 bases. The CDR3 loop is CATTDRYYGYTF. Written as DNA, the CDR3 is TGTGCCACCACGGACCGATACTATGGCTACACCTTC.

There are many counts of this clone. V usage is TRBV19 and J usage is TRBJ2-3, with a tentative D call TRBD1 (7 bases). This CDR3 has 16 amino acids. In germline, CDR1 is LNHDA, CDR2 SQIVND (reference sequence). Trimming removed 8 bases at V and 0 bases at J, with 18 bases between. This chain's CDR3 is CASSNRGTASTDTQYF. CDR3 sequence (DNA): TGTGCCAGTTCGAATCGCGGGACAGCTAGCACAGATACGCAGTATTTT.

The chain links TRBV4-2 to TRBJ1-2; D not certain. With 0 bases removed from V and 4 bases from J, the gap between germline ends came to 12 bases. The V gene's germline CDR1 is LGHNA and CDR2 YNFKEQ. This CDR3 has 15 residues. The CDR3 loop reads CASSQDRNGGYGYTF. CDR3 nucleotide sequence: TGTGCCAGCAGCCAAGATAGGAACGGCGGCTATGGCTACACCTTC.

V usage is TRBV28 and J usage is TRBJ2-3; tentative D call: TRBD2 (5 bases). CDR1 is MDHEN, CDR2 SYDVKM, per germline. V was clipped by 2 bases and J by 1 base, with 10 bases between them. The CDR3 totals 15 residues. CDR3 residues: CASSLRGEGTDTQYF. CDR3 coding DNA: TGTGCCAGCAGTTTACGGGGAGAGGGCACAGATACGCAGTATTTT.

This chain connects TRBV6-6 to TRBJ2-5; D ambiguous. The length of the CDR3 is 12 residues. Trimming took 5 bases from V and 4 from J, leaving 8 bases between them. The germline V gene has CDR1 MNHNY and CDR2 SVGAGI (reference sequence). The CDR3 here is CASSPSGETQYF. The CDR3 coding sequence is TGTGCCAGCAGTCCGTCAGGAGAGACCCAGTACTTC.

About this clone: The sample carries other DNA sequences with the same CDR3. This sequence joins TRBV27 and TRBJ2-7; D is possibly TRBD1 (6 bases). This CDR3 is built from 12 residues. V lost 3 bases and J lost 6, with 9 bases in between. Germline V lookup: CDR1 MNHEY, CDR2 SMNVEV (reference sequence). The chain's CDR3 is CASSFWGREQYF. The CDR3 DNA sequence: TGTGCCAGCAGTTTTTGGGGGCGCGAGCAGTACTTC.

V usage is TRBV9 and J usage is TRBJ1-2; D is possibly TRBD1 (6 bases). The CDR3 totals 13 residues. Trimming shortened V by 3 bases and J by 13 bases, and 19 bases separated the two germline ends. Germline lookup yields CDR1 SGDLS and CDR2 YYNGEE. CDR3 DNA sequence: TGTGCCAGCAGCGCCCGGGACACCCCCGGGTGCACCTTC. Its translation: CASSARDTPGCTF.

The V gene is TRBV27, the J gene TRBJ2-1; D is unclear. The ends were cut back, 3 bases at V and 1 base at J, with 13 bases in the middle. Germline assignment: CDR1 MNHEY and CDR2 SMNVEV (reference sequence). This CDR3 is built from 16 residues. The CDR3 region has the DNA TGTGCCAGCAGTTTGAAACAGCTATTATCCTACAATGAGCAGTTCTTC. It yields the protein CASSLKQLLSYNEQFF.

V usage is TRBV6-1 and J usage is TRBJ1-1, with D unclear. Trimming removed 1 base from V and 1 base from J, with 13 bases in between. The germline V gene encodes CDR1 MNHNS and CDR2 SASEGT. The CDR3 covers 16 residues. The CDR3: CASSEGGSIGNTEAFF. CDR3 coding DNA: TGTGCCAGCAGTGAAGGGGGTTCAATAGGGAACACTGAAGCTTTCTTT.

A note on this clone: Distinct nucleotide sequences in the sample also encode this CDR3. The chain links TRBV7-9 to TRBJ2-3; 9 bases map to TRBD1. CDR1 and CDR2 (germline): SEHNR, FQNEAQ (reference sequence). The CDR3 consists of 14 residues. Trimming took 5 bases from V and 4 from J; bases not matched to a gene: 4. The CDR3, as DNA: TGTGCCAGCAGCCGGGGACAGGGAGCAGATACGCAGTATTTT. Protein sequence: CASSRGQGADTQYF.